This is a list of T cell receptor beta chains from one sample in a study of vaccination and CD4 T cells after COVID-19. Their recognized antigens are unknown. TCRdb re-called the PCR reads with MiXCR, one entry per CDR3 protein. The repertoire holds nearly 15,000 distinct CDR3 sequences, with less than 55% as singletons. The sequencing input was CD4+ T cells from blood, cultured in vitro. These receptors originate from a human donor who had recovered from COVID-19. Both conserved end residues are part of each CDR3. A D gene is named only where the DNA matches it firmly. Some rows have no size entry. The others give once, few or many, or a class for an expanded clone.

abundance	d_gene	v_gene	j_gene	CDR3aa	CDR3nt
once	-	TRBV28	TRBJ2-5	CASSLLGMTQYF	TGTGCCAGCAGTTTACTGGGAATGACCCAGTACTTC
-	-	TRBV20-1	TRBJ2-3	CSASLVMRLPGDTQYF	TGCAGTGCTAGCTTAGTAATGCGCCTACCCGGGGATACGCAGTATTTT
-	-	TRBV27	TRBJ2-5	CASRLQETQYF	TGTGCCAGCAGGCTCCAAGAGACCCAGTACTTC
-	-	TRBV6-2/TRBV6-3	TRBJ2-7	CASSYETESYEQYF	TGTGCCAGCAGTTACGAGACGGAAAGCTACGAGCAGTACTTC
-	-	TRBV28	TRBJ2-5	CASSLPDSNQYF	TGTGCCAGCAGTCTACCCGACAGCAACCAGTACTTC
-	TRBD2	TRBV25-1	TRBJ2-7	CASTGLADSYEQYF	TGTGCCAGCACGGGACTAGCGGACTCCTACGAGCAGTACTTC
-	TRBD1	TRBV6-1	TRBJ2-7	CASRNDRGHEQYF	TGTGCCAGCAGGAACGACAGGGGCCACGAGCAGTACTTC
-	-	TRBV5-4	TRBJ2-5	CASSPGPTGTPQETQYF	TGTGCCAGCAGCCCGGGGCCAACGGGGACCCCGCAAGAGACCCAGTACTTC
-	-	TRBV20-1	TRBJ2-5	CSAREKQETQYF	TGCAGTGCTAGAGAGAAACAAGAGACCCAGTACTTC
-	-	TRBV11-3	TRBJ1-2	CASSPSSNYGYTF	TGTGCCAGCAGCCCCTCTTCGAACTATGGCTACACCTTC
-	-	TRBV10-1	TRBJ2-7	CASSGGFSSYEQYF	TGCGCCAGCAGTGGGGGCTTTAGCTCCTACGAGCAGTACTTC
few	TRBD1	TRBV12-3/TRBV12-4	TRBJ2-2	CASSLGPGQGEGGELFF	TGTGCCAGCAGTTTAGGACCGGGACAGGGGGAAGGCGGGGAGCTGTTTTTT